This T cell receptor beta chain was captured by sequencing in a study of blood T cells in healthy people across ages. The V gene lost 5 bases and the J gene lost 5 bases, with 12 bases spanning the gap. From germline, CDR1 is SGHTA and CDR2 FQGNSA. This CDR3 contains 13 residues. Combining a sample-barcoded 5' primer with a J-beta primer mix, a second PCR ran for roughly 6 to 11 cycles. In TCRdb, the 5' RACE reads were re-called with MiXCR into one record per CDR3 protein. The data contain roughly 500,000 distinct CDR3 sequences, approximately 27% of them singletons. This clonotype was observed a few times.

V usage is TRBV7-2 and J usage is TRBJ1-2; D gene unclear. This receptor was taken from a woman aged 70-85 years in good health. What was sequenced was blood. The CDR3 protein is CASSPTRLYGYTF. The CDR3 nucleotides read TGTGCCAGCAGCCCAACTAGGCTATATGGCTACACCTTC.